The 5 T cell receptor beta chains below come from one sample, sequenced in a study of control samples from healthy donors and cancer patients. Assay used: immunoSEQ multiplex PCR; TCRdb lists only in-frame clones, some missing. The data show 150,000 to 200,000 clones, with 90% to 95% seen just once and more than 1.1% held by the top ten. Material for sequencing was blood. The receptors come from a young man in good health.

The V gene is TRBV19, the J gene TRBJ2-7, with D perhaps TRBD2 (6 bases). The CDR3 is made up of 15 amino acids. V lost 6 bases and J 2 bases, leaving 17 bases between the germline ends. Germline-derived CDR1 and CDR2 are LNHDA and SQIVND (reference sequence). The CDR3, as DNA: TGTGCCAGTAGGCTTATCGGGACTGATACCTACGAGCAGTACTTC. Protein sequence: CASRLIGTDTYEQYF.

In this sample, this clone turned up once. The chain uses TRBV5-1 and TRBJ2-2, with 7 bases fitting TRBD2. The junction had 10 bases not matched to a gene; V was cut back by 0 bases and J by 5 bases. Germline CDR1 and CDR2: SGHRS and YFSETQ. The CDR3 loop spans 17 amino acids. The CDR3 here is CASSLESGTGRTGELFF. The DNA of the CDR3 is TGCGCCAGCAGCTTGGAGAGCGGGACCGGACGAACCGGGGAGCTGTTTTTT.

The rearrangement links TRBV13 to TRBJ2-7; possible D gene TRBD1, 5 bases. From germline, CDR1 is PRHDT and CDR2 FYEKMQ (reference sequence). V lost 0 bases and J 5 bases, leaving 14 bases between the germline ends. The CDR3 runs to 15 residues. The CDR3 loop is CASSLGVGVSHEQYF. CDR3 sequence (DNA): TGTGCCAGCAGCTTAGGGGTAGGGGTATCGCACGAGCAGTACTTC.

V usage is TRBV5-4 and J usage is TRBJ1-3; tentative D call: TRBD1 (5 bases). The CDR3 runs to 16 residues. Between the trimmed V and J ends, which lost 2 bases and 7 bases, there was a span of 19 bases. Germline CDR1 is SGHNT and CDR2 is YYREEE (reference sequence). This CDR3 is CASSFRTPGGRNTIYF. CDR3 nucleotide sequence: TGTGCCAGCAGCTTCCGGACACCGGGCGGGCGGAACACCATATATTTT.

This sequence joins TRBV2 and TRBJ2-4; D is possibly TRBD2 (6 bases). This CDR3 comprises 11 residues. Germline V CDR1 and CDR2: SNHLY, FYNNEI. V shed 6 bases and J shed 8 bases, with 8 bases lying between them. CDR3 bases: TGTGCCAGCAGGGGGGAGGACATTCAGTACTTC. As protein: CASRGEDIQYF.